Listed below are T cell receptor beta chains from one sample, sequenced in a study of CD8 T cells in Susac syndrome. Using its own MiXCR run on the immunoSEQ multiplex PCR reads, TCRdb lists one record per CDR3 protein. This table has almost 450,000 distinct CDR3 sequences, roughly 85% appearing once. The sequencing input was CD8+ T cells from PBMCs. All receptors derive from a human donor with multiple sclerosis. Each CDR3 is given with its conserved first and last residue. D genes are given only for firm matches. Expanded clones get a size class; other rows say once, few or many, or leave the size out.

TRBJ2-1	TRBD2	.	TRBV3-1	TGTGCCAGCAGCCAAGATCCGACTAGCGGGAGCCCCTACAATGAGCAGTTCTTC	CASSQDPTSGSPYNEQFF
TRBJ2-1	TRBD2	.	TRBV19	TGTGCCAGTAGTATAAGCGGGAGGAATGAGCAGTTCTTC	CASSISGRNEQFF
TRBJ2-5	.	.	TRBV6-2/TRBV6-3	TGTGCCAGCTTTGGGGGGGAGACCCAGTACTTC	CASFGGETQYF
TRBJ2-6	.	.	TRBV6-1	TGTGCCAGCACCTGGACGGGAGACTCTGGGGCCAACGTCCTGACTTTC	CASTWTGDSGANVLTF
TRBJ1-1	.	.	TRBV12-5	TGTGCTAGTGGTTTGGTGGCAGATGAAGCTTTCTTT	CASGLVADEAFF
TRBJ2-1	TRBD1	.	TRBV4-1	TGCGCCAGCAGCCAAGATAGAGGACAGGCTGGCAATGAGCAGTTCTTC	CASSQDRGQAGNEQFF
TRBJ2-7	TRBD2	few	TRBV6-5	TGTGCCAGCAGACACGAGGCGGGGGGCAGGTACGAGCAGTACTTC	CASRHEAGGRYEQYF
TRBJ2-5	TRBD2	.	TRBV10-3	TGTGCCATCAAGGGGCGGGAGAAAGAGACCCAGTACTTC	CAIKGREKETQYF
TRBJ1-2	.	.	TRBV7-9	TGTGCCAGCAGCTTAGGAGGGCAGGCGTCGGGCTATGGCTACACCTTC	CASSLGGQASGYGYTF
TRBJ2-3	.	.	TRBV6-2/TRBV6-3	TGTGCCAGCACCTCGGGAGCGGGCACAGATACGCAGTATTTT	CASTSGAGTDTQYF
TRBJ2-5	TRBD2	.	TRBV28	TGTGCCAGCAGTTGGAAGCGGGAGGGCCTCCAAGAGACCCAGTACTTC	CASSWKREGLQETQYF
TRBJ1-4	.	.	TRBV6-1	TGTGCCAGCAGTGAGGCGGTAGAGGGGACAAAACTGTTTTTT	CASSEAVEGTKLFF
TRBJ2-7	.	.	TRBV12-3/TRBV12-4	TGTGCCAGCAGTTTAATTTATCCCGGGCTCTACGAGCAGTACTTC	CASSLIYPGLYEQYF
TRBJ1-1	.	.	TRBV6-1	TGTGCCAGCAGTGTAATATCGAACACTGAAGCTTTCTTT	CASSVISNTEAFF
TRBJ2-1	.	few	TRBV30	TGTGCCTGGAGTTTGGGTTACAATGAGCAGTTCTTC	CAWSLGYNEQFF